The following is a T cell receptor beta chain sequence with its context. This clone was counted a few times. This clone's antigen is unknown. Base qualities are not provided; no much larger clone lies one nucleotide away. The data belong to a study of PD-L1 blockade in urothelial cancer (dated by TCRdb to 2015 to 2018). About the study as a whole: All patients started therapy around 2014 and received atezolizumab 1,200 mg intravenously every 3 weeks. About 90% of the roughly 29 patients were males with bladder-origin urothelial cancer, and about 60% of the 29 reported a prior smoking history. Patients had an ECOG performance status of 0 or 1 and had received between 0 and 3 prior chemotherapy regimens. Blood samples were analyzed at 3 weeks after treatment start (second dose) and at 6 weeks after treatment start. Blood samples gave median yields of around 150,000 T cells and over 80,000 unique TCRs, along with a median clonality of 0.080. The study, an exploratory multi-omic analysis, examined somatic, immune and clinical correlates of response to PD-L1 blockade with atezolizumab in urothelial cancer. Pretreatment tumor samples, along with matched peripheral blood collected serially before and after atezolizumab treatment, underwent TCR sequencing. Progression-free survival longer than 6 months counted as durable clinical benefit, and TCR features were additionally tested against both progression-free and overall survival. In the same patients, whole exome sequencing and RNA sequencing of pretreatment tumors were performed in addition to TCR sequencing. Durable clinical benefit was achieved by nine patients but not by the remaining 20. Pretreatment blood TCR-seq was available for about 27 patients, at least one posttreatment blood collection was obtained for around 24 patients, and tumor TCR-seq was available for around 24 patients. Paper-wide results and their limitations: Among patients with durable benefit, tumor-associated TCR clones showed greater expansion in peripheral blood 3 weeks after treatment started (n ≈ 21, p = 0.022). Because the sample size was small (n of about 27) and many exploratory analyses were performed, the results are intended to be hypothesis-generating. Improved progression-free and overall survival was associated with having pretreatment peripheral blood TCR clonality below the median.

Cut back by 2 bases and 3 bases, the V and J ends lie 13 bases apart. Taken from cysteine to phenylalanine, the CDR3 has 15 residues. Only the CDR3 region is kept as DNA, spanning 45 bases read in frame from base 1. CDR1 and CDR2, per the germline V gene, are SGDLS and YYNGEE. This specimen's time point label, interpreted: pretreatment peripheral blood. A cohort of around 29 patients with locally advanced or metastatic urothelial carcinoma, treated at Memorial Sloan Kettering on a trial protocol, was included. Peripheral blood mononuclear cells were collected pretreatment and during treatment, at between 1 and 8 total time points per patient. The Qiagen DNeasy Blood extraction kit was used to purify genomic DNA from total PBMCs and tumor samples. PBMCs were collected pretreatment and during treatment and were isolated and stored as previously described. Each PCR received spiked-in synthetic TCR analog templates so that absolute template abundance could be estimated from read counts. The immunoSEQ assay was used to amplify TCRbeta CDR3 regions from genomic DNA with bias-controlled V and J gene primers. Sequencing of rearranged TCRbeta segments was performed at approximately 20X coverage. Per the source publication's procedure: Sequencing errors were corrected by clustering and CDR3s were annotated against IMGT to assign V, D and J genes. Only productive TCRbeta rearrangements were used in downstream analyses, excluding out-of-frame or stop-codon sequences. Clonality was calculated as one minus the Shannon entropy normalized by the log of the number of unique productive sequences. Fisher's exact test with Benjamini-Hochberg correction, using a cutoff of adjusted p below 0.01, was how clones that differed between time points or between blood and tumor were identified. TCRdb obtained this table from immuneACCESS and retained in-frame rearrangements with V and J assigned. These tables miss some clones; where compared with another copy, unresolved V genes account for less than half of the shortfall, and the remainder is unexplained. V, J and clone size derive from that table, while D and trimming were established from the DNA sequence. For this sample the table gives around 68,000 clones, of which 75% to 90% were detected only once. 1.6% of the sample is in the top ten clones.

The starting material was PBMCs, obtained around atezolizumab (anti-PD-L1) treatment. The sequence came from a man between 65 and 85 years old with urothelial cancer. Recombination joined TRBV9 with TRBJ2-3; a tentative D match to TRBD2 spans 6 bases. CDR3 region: CASSVWGGDTDTQYF. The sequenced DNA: TGTGCCAGCAGCGTTTGGGGAGGTGATACAGATACGCAGTATTTT.